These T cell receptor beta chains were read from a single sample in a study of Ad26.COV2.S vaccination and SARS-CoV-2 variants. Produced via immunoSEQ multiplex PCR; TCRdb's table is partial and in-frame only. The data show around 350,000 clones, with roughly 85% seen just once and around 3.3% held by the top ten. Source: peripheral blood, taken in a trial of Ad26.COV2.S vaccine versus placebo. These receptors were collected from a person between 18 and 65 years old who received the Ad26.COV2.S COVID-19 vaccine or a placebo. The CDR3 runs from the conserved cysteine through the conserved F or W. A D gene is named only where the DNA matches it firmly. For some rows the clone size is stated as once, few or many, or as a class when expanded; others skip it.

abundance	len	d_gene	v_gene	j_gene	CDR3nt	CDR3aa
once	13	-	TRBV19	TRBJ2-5	TGTGCCAGCAGACCGGGGTCGTTGGAGACCCAGTACTTC	CASRPGSLETQYF
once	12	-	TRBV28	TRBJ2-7	TGTGCCAGCAGTTCGTGGTCCTACGAGCAGTACTTC	CASSSWSYEQYF
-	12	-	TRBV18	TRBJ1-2	TGTGCCAGCTCACCACCGGAGTATGGCTACACCTTC	CASSPPEYGYTF
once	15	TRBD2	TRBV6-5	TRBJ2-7	TGTGCCAGCAGTCCCCCCCTAGCGGGGGAAGACGAGCAGTACTTC	CASSPPLAGEDEQYF
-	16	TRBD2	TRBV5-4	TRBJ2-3	TGTGCCAGCAGCCGTAGCGGGAGTTCCCCCACAGATACGCAGTATTTT	CASSRSGSSPTDTQYF
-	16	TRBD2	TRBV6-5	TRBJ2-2	TGTGCCAGCAGTTACCAAAACGGGGGGGTCACCGGGGAGCTGTTTTTT	CASSYQNGGVTGELFF
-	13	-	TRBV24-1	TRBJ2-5	TGTGCCTTCGAGGGCAGAGACCAAGAGACCCAGTACTTC	CAFEGRDQETQYF
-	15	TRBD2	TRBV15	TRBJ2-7	TGTGCCACCAGCAGAAGAAGCGGGAGAAAGAACGAGCAGTACTTC	CATSRRSGRKNEQYF
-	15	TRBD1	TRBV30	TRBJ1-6	TGTGCCTGCTACCTCCGACAGGGGAGGAATTCACCCCTCCACTTT	CACYLRQGRNSPLHF
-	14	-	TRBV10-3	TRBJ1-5	TGTGCCATCAGTGAGTCTCGGGGGAGTCAGCCCCAGCATTTT	CAISESRGSQPQHF
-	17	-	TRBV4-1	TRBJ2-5	TGCGCCAGCAGCCCGAACCCCAGCCAGGCTATCCGGGAGACCCAGTACTTC	CASSPNPSQAIRETQYF
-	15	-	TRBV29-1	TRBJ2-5	TGCAGCGTTGAAGATCACGCCAGAAGGGGAGAGACCCAGTACTTC	CSVEDHARRGETQYF
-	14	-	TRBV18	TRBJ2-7	TGTGCCAGCTCACCAGACAGAGTCTCCTACGAGCAGTACTTC	CASSPDRVSYEQYF
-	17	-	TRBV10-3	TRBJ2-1	TGTGCCATCAGTGAGTCTGAGACTAGGAGCTCCTACAATGAGCAGTTCTTC	CAISESETRSSYNEQFF
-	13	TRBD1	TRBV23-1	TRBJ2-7	TGCGCCAGCAACCACAGGGGGACCTACGAGCAGTACTTC	CASNHRGTYEQYF
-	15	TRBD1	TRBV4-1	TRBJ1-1	TGCGCCAGCAGCCAAGATCCCCACAGGGGCACTGAAGCTTTCTTT	CASSQDPHRGTEAFF
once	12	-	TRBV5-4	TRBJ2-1	TGTGCCAGCAGCTCGCCGATGGGTGAGCAGTTCTTC	CASSSPMGEQFF
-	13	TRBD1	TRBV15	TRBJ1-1	TGTGCCACCTTTCGGACAGGTAACACTGAAGCTTTCTTT	CATFRTGNTEAFF
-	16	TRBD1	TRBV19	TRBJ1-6	TGTGCCAGTAGTATTCACCGGGACAGGGTCAATTCACCCCTCCACTTT	CASSIHRDRVNSPLHF
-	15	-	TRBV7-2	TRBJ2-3	TGTGCCAGCAGCTCGCGCCCGCGGGGCACAGATACGCAGTATTTT	CASSSRPRGTDTQYF
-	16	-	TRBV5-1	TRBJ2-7	TGCGCCAGCAGCTTGGGGGGCGGGGACCGCTCCTACGAGCAGTACTTC	CASSLGGGDRSYEQYF
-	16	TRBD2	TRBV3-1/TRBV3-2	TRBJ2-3	TGTGCCAGCAGCCTCCGGACTAGCCGGGGCACAGATACGCAGTATTTT	CASSLRTSRGTDTQYF
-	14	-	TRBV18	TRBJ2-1	TGTGCCAGCGCGGACAGCCGAACCTACAATGAGCAGTTCTTC	CASADSRTYNEQFF
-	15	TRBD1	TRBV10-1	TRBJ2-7	TGCGCCAGCAGTGAATCGGGACAGGGCTACGACGAGCAGTACTTC	CASSESGQGYDEQYF
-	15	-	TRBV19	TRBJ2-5	TGTGCCAGTAGTATAACTGAGGGGTTATTAGAGACCCAGTACTTC	CASSITEGLLETQYF
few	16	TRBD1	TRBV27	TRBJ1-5	TGTGCCAGCAGTTTACGGGACAGGGGGTTCGGTCAGCCCCAGCATTTT	CASSLRDRGFGQPQHF
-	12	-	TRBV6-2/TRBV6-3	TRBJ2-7	TGTGCCAGCAGTTACTTTAGGGACGAGCAGTACTTC	CASSYFRDEQYF
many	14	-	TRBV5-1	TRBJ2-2	TGCGCCAGCAATAGTATTGGTGTCACCGGGGAGCTGTTTTTT	CASNSIGVTGELFF
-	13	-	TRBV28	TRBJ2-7	TGTGCCAGCTCCAAACAGGGAGTTTACGAGCAGTACTTC	CASSKQGVYEQYF
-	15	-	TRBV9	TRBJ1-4	TGTGCCAGCAGCGTAGGTGGAGCCTACAATGAAAAACTGTTTTTT	CASSVGGAYNEKLFF
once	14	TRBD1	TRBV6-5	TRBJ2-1	TGTGCCAGCAAGATGGACAGGGCGTACAATGAGCAGTTCTTC	CASKMDRAYNEQFF
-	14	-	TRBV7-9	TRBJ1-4	TGTGCCAGCAGCTTAGCCGGTGCTTCAGAAAAACTGTTTTTT	CASSLAGASEKLFF
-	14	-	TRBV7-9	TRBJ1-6	TGTGCCAGCAGCCAAAAAGGGGGGAATTCACCCCTCCACTTT	CASSQKGGNSPLHF
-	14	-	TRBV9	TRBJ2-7	TGTGCCAGCAGCGCGGGAGCCGCTGGCTACGAGCAGTACTTC	CASSAGAAGYEQYF
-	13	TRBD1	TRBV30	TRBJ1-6	TGTGCCTGGCGACAGGGCTTAGATTCACCCCTCCACTTT	CAWRQGLDSPLHF
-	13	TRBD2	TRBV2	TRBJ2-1	TGTGCCAGCAGTGAACTAGCGGGAGCTGAGCAGTTCTTC	CASSELAGAEQFF
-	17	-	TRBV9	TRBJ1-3	TGTGCCAGCAGCGTAGGGGGAACAGGGCAAGCTGGAAACACCATATATTTT	CASSVGGTGQAGNTIYF
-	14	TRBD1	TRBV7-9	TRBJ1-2	TGTGCCAGCAGCACCCGGACAGGAAACTATGGCTACACCTTC	CASSTRTGNYGYTF
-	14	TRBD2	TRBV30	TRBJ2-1	TGTGCCTGGAGGACTAGCGGGTTTACGAATGAGCAGTTCTTC	CAWRTSGFTNEQFF
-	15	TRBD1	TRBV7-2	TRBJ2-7	TGTGCCAGCAAGCAGACAGGGTTTGGGTCCTACGAGCAGTACTTC	CASKQTGFGSYEQYF
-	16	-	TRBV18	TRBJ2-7	TGTGCCAGCTCACCAAACGCCGGGACTTCTTCCTACGAGCAGTACTTC	CASSPNAGTSSYEQYF
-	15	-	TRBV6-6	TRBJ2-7	TGTGCCAGCAGCCCCCGTGCGGGAATGCGGTACGAGCAGTACTTC	CASSPRAGMRYEQYF